The 10 T cell receptor beta chains below all came from one sample that was sequenced in a study of blood T cell repertoires in COVID-19. Profiling relied on immunoSEQ multiplex PCR, and the TCRdb table lists in-frame clones only, not all of them. Seen here are some 210,000 clones, approximately 88% observed once, and the top ten hold about 6.3%. Sequenced: peripheral blood. The receptors shown here come from a man aged 60 to 75 who had recovered from COVID-19.

The V and J genes are TRBV19 and TRBJ2-7; 9 positions agree with TRBD1. V trimming: 6 bases; J trimming: 2 bases; junction bases outside the gene matches: 14. In germline, CDR1 is LNHDA, CDR2 SQIVND (reference sequence). The CDR3 has 17 amino acids. This CDR3 reads CASSTRPGTGRTYEQYF. The CDR3 DNA is TGTGCCAGTAGCACGCGCCCCGGGACAGGGAGAACCTACGAGCAGTACTTC.

This chain uses TRBV28 with TRBJ2-1, with 12 bases lining up with TRBD2. The trim removed 6 bases at V and 7 bases at J, leaving 16 bases unmatched. Germline values: CDR1 MDHEN, CDR2 SYDVKM. The CDR3 sequence is 18 residues long. In DNA, the CDR3 is TGTGCCAGCAGACGGCTAGCGGGAGGGCCGGGAAAGGGGAATGAGCAGTTCTTC. Its protein is CASRRLAGGPGKGNEQFF. Variable domain in full (rest from reference TRBV28 and TRBJ2-1): DVKVTQSSRYLVKRTGEKVFLECVQDMDHENMFWYRQDPGLGLRLIYFSYDVKMKEKGDIPEGYSVSREKKERFSLILESASTNQTSMYLCASRRLAGGPGKGNEQFFGPGTRLTVL.

V and J are TRBV19 and TRBJ1-1, with a weak D call TRBD1 (5 bases). V was trimmed by 5 bases and J by 7 bases, leaving 23 bases between them. There are 16 residues in the CDR3. The germline V gene has CDR1 LNHDA and CDR2 SQIVND (reference sequence). As DNA, the CDR3 is TGTGCCAGTAGTCCCCGTCAGGGAGGAAAGAGCGGTGAAGCTTTCTTT. Translating gives CASSPRQGGKSGEAFF.

The J gene is TRBJ2-7, the V gene TRBV28; tentatively, D is TRBD1 (6 bases). Germline assignment: CDR1 MDHEN and CDR2 SYDVKM. This CDR3 region has 14 residues. Trimming took 5 bases from V and 5 from J, leaving 16 bases between them. CDR3 amino acids: CASSQQGLRDEQYF. In DNA, the CDR3 is TGTGCCAGCAGTCAACAGGGTCTTAGGGACGAGCAGTACTTC.

A word on this clone: At one end the junction does not follow the germline gene, possibly because of a read error. The chain employs TRBV27 and TRBJ2-2; 9 nucleotides match TRBD1. CDR1 and CDR2 (germline): MNHEY, SMNVEV (reference sequence). The CDR3 spans 16 residues. CDR3 DNA: TGTGCCAGCAGGATACGAAACAGGGGGCGTAACCGGGGAGCTGTTTTT. Residues: CASRIRNRGRNRGAVF.

The gene calls are TRBV30 and TRBJ1-3; no definite D call. In germline, CDR1 is GTSNPN, CDR2 SVGIG (reference sequence). V lost 5 bases to trimming and J lost 0 bases, with 8 bases between them. The CDR3 totals 13 residues. CDR3 region: CAWARDSGNTIYF. The CDR3 DNA reads as TGTGCCTGGGCAAGAGACTCTGGAAACACCATATATTTT.

This clone was observed once. The chain recombines TRBV18 with TRBJ2-5, with 9 bases identical to TRBD1. Germline CDR1 is KGHSH and CDR2 is LQKENI. The length of the CDR3 is 14 residues. Trimming took 3 bases from V and 3 from J; bases not matched to a gene: 2. CDR3 bases: TGTGCCAGCTCACCCAGGACAGGGGAAGAGACCCAGTACTTC. This translates into CASSPRTGEETQYF.

This chain links TRBV11-2 with TRBJ2-3, with 9 bases lining up with TRBD1. The trim removed 5 bases at V and 4 bases at J, leaving 4 bases unmatched. The CDR3 contains 14 residues. The germline V gene encodes CDR1 SGHAT and CDR2 FQNNGV. The CDR3 DNA sequence: TGTGCCAGCAGCAGGACAGGGGACGCAGATACGCAGTATTTT. It specifies CASSRTGDADTQYF.

The chain couples TRBV3-1 (or the pseudogene TRBV3-2) to TRBJ1-4; 8 positions agree with TRBD1. Germline V gene sequence: CDR1 LGHDT, CDR2 YNNKEL (reference sequence). This CDR3 region has 15 residues. Trimming at V came to 4 bases and at J to 7 bases, leaving 8 bases not matched to a gene. CDR3 protein: CASSLRTGRSEKLFF. CDR3 sequence (DNA): TGTGCCAGCAGCCTTAGGACAGGGAGGTCTGAAAAACTGTTTTTT.

The chain combines TRBV5-4 with TRBJ2-2; the D gene is possibly TRBD2 (5 bases). Germline-derived CDR1 and CDR2 are SGHNT and YYREEE (reference sequence). Trimming left V 3 bases short and J 2 bases short, with 11 bases between. The CDR3 extends over 15 amino acids. In DNA form, the CDR3 reads TGTGCCAGCAGCTACGGCGGGTTCAACACCGGGGAGCTGTTTTTT. This sequence encodes CASSYGGFNTGELFF.